The present T cell receptor beta chain was sequenced within a study of vaccination and CD4 T cells after COVID-19. At the level of the study: Control cultures were supplied with a CEFX pool, an HIV-1 Nef pool, or no peptide at all.

The sample's treatment: roughly 11-day PBMC culture with coronavirus spike peptide pools or control peptides (ViraFEST assay). From the unexposed donor, CD4+ T cells were collected ahead of the COVID-19 pandemic (2011-2018). Cells permitting, SARS-CoV-2 S/N and four cold-coronavirus spikes were tested on unexposed-donor CD4+ T cells. This clonotype was detected a few times. Its antigen remains unidentified. Cultured CD4+ T cells had their DNA profiled by the Oncomine TCR Beta short-read assay. Cultured CD4+ T cells were the source of extracted genomic DNA. TCRdb re-derived calls from the PCR reads in MiXCR, one entry per CDR3 protein. The repertoire includes 8,500 to 13,000 distinct CDR3 sequences, roughly 29% of them detected once, and roughly 13% sits in the top ten. The source material was CD4+ T cells from blood, cultured in vitro. This clonotype was sampled from a human donor in good health.

The CDR3 sequence is CATSDPGGGNTGELFF. The CDR3 region has the DNA TGTGCCACCAGTGATCCAGGGGGCGGGAACACCGGGGAGCTGTTTTTT. The chain is built from TRBV24-1 and TRBJ2-2; 8 positions agree with TRBD1. The CDR3 has 16 amino acids. V dropped 3 bases and J dropped 1; count of bases not matched to a gene: 3. The germline V gene encodes CDR1 KGHDR and CDR2 SFDVKD.